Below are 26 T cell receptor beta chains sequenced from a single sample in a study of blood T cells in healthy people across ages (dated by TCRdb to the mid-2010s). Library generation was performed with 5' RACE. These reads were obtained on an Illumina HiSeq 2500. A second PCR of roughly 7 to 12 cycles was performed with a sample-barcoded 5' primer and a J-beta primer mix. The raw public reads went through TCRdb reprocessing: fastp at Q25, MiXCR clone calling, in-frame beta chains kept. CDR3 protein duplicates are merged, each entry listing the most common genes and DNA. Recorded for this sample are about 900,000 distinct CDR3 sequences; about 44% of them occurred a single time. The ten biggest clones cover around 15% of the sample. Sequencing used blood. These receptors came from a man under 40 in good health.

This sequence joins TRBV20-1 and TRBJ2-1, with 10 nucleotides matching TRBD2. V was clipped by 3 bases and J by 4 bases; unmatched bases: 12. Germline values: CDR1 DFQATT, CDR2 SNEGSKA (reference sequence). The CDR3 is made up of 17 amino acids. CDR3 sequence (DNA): TGCAGTGCTAGTAGGCTAGCGGGGGTTACAGGATACAATGAGCAGTTCTTC. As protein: CSASRLAGVTGYNEQFF.

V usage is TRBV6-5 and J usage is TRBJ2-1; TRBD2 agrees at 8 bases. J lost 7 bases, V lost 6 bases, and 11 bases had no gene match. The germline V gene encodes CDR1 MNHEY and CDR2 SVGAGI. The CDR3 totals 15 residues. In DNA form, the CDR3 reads TGTGCCAGCAGCCAAGGACCAGCGGGGGCTAATGAGCAGTTCTTC. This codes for CASSQGPAGANEQFF.

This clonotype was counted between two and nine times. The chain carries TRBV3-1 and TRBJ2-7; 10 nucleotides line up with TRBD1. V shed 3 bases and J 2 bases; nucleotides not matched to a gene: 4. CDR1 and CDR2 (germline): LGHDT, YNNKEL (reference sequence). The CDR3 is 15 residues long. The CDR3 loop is CASSHLGQGAYEQYF. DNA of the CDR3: TGTGCCAGCAGCCACTTAGGACAGGGGGCCTACGAGCAGTACTTC.

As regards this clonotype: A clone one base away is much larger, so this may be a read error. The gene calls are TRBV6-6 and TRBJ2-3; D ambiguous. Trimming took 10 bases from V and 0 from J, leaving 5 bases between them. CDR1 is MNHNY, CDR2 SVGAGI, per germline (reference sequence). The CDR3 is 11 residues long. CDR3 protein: CANRSTDTQYF. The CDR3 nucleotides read TGTGCCAACAGAAGCACAGATACGCAGTATTTT.

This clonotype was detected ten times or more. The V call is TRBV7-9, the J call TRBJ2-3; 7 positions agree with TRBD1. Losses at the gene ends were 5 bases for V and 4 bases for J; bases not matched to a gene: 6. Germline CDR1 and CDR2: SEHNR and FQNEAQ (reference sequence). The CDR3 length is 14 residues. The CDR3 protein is CASSPPTGSDTQYF. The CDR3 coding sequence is TGTGCCAGCAGCCCCCCGACAGGGTCAGATACGCAGTATTTT.

Here the CDR3 DNA reads TGTGCCAGCACCCCCGGGGACAGATTACCAGAGACCCAGTACTTC. This translates into CASTPGDRLPETQYF. The J gene is TRBJ2-5, the V gene TRBV28; 7 nucleotides line up with TRBD1. CDR3 length equals 15 residues. The J segment lost 4 bases and the V segment lost 7 bases, leaving 12 bases of the junction unmatched. In germline, CDR1 is MDHEN, CDR2 SYDVKM.

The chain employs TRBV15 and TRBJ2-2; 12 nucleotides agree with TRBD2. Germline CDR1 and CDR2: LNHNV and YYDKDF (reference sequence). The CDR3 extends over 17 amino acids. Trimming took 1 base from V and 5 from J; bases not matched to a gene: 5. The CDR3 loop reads CATSRAALAGGTGELFF. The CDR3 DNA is TGTGCCACCAGCAGAGCTGCACTAGCGGGGGGTACCGGGGAGCTGTTTTTT. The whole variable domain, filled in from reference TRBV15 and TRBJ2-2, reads DAMVIQNPRYQVTQFGKPVTLSCSQTLNHNVMYWYQQKSSQAPKLLFHYYDKDFNNEADTPDNFQSRRPNTSFCFLDIRSPGLGDTAMYLCATSRAALAGGTGELFFGEGSRLTVL.

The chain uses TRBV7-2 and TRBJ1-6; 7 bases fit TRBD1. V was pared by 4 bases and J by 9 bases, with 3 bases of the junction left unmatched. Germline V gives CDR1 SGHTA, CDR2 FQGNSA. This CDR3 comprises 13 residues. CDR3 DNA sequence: TGTGCCAGCAGCTACCGGACAGGTTCACCCCTCCACTTT. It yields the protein CASSYRTGSPLHF. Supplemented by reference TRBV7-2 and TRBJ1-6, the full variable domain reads GAGVSQSPSNKVTEKGKDVELRCDPISGHTALYWYRQSLGQGLEFLIYFQGNSAPDKSGLPSDRFSAERTGGSVSTLTIQRTQQEDSAVYLCASSYRTGSPLHFGNGTRLTVT.

This CDR3 is CASRQSNGEQYF. In DNA, the CDR3 is TGTGCCAGCAGACAGTCGAACGGCGAGCAGTACTTC. The chain joins TRBV3-1 to TRBJ2-4, with D unresolved. The DNA end is a closer match to TRBJ2-7, so the J assignment may be wrong. This CDR3 is built from 12 residues. The V gene's germline CDR1 is LGHDT and CDR2 YNNKEL (reference sequence).

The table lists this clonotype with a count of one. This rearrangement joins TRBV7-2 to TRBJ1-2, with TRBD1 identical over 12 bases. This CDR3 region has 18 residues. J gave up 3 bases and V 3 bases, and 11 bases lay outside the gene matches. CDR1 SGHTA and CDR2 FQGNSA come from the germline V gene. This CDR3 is CASSLNRDRGRGDYGYTF. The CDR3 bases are TGTGCCAGCAGCTTGAACCGGGACAGGGGGCGCGGTGACTATGGCTACACCTTC. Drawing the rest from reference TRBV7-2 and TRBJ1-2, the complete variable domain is GAGVSQSPSNKVTEKGKDVELRCDPISGHTALYWYRQSLGQGLEFLIYFQGNSAPDKSGLPSDRFSAERTGGSVSTLTIQRTQQEDSAVYLCASSLNRDRGRGDYGYTFGSGTRLTVV.

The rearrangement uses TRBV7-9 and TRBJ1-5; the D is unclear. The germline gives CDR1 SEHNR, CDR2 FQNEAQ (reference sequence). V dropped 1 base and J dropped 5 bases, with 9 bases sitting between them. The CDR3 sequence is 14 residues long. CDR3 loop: CASSLDPRDQPQHF. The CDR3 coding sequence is TGTGCCAGCAGCTTAGATCCCCGAGATCAGCCCCAGCATTTT.

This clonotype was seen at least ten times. This CDR3 reads CSATTNYGYTF. DNA of the CDR3: TGCAGTGCTACGACAAACTATGGCTACACCTTC. V and J are TRBV20-1 and TRBJ1-2; D is unclear. The V gene's germline CDR1 is DFQATT and CDR2 SNEGSKA (reference sequence). This CDR3 has 11 amino acids. Trimming shortened V by 4 bases and J by 2 bases, and 5 bases separated the two germline ends.

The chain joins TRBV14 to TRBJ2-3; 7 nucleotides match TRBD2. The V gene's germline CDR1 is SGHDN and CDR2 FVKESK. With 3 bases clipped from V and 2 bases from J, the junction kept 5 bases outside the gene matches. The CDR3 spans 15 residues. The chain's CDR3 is CASSQTAGLTDTQYF. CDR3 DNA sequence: TGTGCCAGCAGCCAGACAGCGGGGCTCACAGATACGCAGTATTTT.

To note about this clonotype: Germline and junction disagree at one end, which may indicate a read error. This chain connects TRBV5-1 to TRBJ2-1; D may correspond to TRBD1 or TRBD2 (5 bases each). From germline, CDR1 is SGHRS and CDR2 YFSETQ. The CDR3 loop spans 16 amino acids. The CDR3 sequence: CASSFVGDPSHNEQFF. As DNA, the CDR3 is TGCGCCAGCAGCTTCGTAGGGGACCCCTCCCACAATGAGCAGTTCTTC. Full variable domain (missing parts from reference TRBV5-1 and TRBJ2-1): KAGVTQTPRYLIKTRGQQVTLSCSPISGHRSVSWYQQTPGQGLQFLFEYFSETQRNKGNFPGRFSGRQFSNSRSEMNVSTLELGDSALYLCASSFVGDPSHNEQFFGPGTRLTVL.

CDR3 amino acids: CSAGGLAGHTDTQYF. The CDR3 DNA reads TGCAGTGCTGGGGGACTAGCGGGACACACAGATACGCAGTATTTT. The chain is built from TRBV20-1 and TRBJ2-3, with 13 positions matching TRBD2. The V gene end was trimmed by 5 bases and the J gene end by 2 bases; junction bases not matched to a gene: 4. CDR3 length: 15 residues. The germline CDR1 and CDR2 sequences are DFQATT and SNEGSKA (reference sequence).

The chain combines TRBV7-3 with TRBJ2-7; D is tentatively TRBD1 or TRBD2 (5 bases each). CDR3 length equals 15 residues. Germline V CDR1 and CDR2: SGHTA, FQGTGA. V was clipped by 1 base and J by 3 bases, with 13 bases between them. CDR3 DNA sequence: TGTGCCAGCAGCTTAAGGGACGGATTTCTCTACGAGCAGTACTTC. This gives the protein CASSLRDGFLYEQYF.

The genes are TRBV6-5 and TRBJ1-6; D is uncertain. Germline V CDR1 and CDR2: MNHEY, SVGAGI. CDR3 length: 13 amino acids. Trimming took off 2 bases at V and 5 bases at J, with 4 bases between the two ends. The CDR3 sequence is CASSYSHNSPLHF. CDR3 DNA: TGTGCCAGCAGTTACAGCCATAATTCACCCCTCCACTTT.

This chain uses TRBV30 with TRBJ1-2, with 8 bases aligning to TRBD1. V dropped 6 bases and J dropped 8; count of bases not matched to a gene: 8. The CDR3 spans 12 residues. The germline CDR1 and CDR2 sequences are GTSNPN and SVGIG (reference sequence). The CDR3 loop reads CACVTGEPGYTF. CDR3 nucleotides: TGTGCCTGCGTGACAGGGGAGCCGGGCTACACCTTC.

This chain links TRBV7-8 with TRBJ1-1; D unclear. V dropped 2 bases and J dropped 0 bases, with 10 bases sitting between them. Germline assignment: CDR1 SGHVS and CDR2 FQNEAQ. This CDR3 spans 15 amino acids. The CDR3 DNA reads TGTGCCAGCAGCTTATACGAGCCCATGAACACTGAAGCTTTCTTT. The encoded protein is CASSLYEPMNTEAFF.

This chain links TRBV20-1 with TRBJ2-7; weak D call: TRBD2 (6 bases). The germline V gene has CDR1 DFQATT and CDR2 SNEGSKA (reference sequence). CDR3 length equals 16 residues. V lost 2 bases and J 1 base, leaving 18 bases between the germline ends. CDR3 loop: CSARKGTSLQSYEQYF. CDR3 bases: TGCAGTGCTAGAAAAGGTACTAGCCTACAGTCCTACGAGCAGTACTTC.

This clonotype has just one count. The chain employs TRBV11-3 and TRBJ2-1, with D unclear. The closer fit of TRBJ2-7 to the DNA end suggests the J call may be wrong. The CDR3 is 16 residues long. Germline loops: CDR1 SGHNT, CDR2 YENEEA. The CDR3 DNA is TGTGCCAGCAGCCCTCAGAGCAGCAGCTCCTACAATGAGCAGTACTTC. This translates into CASSPQSSSSYNEQYF.

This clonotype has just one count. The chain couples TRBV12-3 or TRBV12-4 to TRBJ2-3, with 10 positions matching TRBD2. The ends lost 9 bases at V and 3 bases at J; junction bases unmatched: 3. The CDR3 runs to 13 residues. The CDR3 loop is CASDSGGTDTQYF. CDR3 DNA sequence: TGTGCCAGTGATAGCGGGGGGACAGATACGCAGTATTTT.

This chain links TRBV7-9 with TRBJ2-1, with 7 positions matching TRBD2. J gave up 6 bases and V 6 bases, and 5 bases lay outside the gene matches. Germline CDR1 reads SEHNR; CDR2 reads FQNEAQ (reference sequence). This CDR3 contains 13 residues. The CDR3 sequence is CASRHWTSNEQFF. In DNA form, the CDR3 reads TGTGCCAGCAGGCACTGGACTAGCAATGAGCAGTTCTTC.

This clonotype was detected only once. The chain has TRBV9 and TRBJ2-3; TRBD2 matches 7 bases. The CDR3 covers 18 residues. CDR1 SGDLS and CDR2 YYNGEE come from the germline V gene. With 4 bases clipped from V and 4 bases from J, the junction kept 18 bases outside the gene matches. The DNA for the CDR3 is TGTGCCAGCAGCCGACAGCTGCAGACTAGCTTGAGGTCAGATACGCAGTATTTT. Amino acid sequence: CASSRQLQTSLRSDTQYF. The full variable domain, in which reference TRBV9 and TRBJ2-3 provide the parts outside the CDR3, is DSGVTQTPKHLITATGQRVTLRCSPRSGDLSVYWYQQSLDQGLQFLIQYYNGEERAKGNILERFSAQQFPDLHSELNLSSLELGDSALYFCASSRQLQTSLRSDTQYFGPGTRLTVL.

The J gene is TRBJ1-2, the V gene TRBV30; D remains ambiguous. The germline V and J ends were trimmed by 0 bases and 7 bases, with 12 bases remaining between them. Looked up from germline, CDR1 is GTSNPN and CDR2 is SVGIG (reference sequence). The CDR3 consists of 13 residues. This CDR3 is CAWSVRAVSGYTF. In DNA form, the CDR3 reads TGTGCCTGGAGTGTACGGGCCGTCTCTGGCTACACCTTC.

CDR3 amino acids: CASSQLEGGIYTF. The CDR3 DNA sequence: TGTGCCAGCAGCCAATTAGAGGGGGGGATCTACACCTTC. J is TRBJ1-2 and V is TRBV3-1, with D perhaps matching TRBD1 (6 bases). The CDR3 runs to 13 residues. The V and J ends lost 2 bases and 10 bases respectively, with 14 bases between them. The V gene's germline CDR1 is LGHDT and CDR2 YNNKEL (reference sequence).